These T cell receptor beta chains were read from a single sample in a study of cytomegalovirus exposure and HLA in healthy donors. Generated by immunoSEQ multiplex PCR, the TCRdb table keeps only in-frame clones and is missing some. The sample contains 150,000 to 200,000 clones, approximately 80% of which appear only once. The source material was PBMCs. These receptors were taken from a young man in good health and CMV-seronegative. Each CDR3 is given with its conserved first and last residue. The D gene is left open where the match is weak. Not every row has a clone size; where given, it reads once, few, many or a size class.

J | D | V | size | length | DNA | CDR3
TRBJ2-3 | . | TRBV28 | . | 15 | TGTGCCAGCAGTTTAAGGGGGGGCTCAAAGGATACGCAGTATTTT | CASSLRGGSKDTQYF
TRBJ2-2 | TRBD2 | TRBV9 | . | 15 | TGTGCCAGCAGCGTTAGGGCTAGCGGGAGTGGGGAGCTGTTTTTT | CASSVRASGSGELFF
TRBJ1-1 | TRBD1 | TRBV7-3 | . | 15 | TGTGCCAGCGGGTTGGGGACAGGGCTGAGCGCTGAAGCTTTCTTT | CASGLGTGLSAEAFF
TRBJ2-7 | TRBD1 | TRBV5-1 | few | 13 | TGCGCCAGCACCGCACTTGACAGGGCCGAGCAGTACTTC | CASTALDRAEQYF
TRBJ1-5 | . | TRBV15 | . | 16 | TGTGCCACCAGCAGAGGATCGTCCTATAGCAATCAGCCCCAGCATTTT | CATSRGSSYSNQPQHF
TRBJ1-2 | TRBD1 | TRBV5-1 | . | 13 | TGCGCCACCAGACCGGGACAGGGATATGGCTACACCTTC | CATRPGQGYGYTF
TRBJ2-1 | . | TRBV11-2 | . | 16 | TGTGCCAGCAGCTTAAGGGAGCAGAGAGTCGCCAGGGAGCAGTTCTTC | CASSLREQRVAREQFF
TRBJ2-5 | TRBD1 | TRBV7-9 | . | 13 | TGTGCCAGCAGCTTAGAGGGACAGGGGACCCAGTACTTC | CASSLEGQGTQYF
TRBJ2-7 | . | TRBV29-1 | . | 15 | TGCAGCGTTGACTCCCCGGACAGTCAACCCTACGAGCAGTACTTC | CSVDSPDSQPYEQYF
TRBJ1-2 | . | TRBV4-1 | . | 15 | TGCGCCAGCAGCCAAGTCGGGAGGGAGAGGGATGGCTACACCTTC | CASSQVGRERDGYTF
TRBJ2-5 | . | TRBV5-4 | . | 16 | TGTGCCAGCAGCCGGGGATTTGACAGGGGAGGGGAGACCCAGTACTTC | CASSRGFDRGGETQYF
TRBJ2-3 | . | TRBV2 | . | 13 | TGTGCCAGCAGTGGGGACTCGACAGATACGCAGTATTTT | CASSGDSTDTQYF